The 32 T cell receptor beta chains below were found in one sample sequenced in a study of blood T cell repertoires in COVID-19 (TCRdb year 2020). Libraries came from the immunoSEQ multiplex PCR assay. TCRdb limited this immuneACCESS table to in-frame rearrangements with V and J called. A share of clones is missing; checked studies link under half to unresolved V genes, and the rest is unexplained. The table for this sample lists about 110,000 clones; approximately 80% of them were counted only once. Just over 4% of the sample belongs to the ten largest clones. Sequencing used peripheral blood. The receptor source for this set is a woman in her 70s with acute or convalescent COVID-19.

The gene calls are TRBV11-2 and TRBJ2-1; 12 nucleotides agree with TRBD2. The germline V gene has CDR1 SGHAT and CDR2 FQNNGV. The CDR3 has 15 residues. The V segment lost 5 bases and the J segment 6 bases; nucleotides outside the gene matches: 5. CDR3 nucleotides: TGTGCCAGCAGCGGACAGGGACTAGCGGGCAATGAGCAGTTCTTC. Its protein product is CASSGQGLAGNEQFF.

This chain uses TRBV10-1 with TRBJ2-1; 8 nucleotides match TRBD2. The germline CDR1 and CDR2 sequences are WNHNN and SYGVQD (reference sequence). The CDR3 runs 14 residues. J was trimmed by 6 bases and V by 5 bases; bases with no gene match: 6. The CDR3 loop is CASSLRTSSNEQFF. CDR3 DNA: TGCGCCAGCAGTCTCCGGACTAGCAGCAATGAGCAGTTCTTC.

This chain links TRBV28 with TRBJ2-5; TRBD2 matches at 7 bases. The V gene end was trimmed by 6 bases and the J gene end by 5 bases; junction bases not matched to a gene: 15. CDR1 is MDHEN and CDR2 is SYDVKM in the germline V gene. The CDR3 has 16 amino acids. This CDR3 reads CASSSIGTNGAETQYF. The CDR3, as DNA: TGTGCCAGCAGCTCAATAGGGACTAACGGGGCGGAGACCCAGTACTTC.

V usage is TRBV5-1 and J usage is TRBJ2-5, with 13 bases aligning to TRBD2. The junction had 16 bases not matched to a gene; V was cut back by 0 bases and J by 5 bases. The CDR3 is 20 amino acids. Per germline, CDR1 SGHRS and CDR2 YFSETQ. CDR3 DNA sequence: TGCGCCAGCAGCTTGGGGAGGACGACTAGCGGGAGGCAATTTCGGGAGACCCAGTACTTC. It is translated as CASSLGRTTSGRQFRETQYF.

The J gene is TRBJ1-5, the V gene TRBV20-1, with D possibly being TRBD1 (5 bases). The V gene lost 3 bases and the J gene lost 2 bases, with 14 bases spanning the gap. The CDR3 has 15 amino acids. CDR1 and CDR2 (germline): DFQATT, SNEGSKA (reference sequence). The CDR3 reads CSASKGADGNQPQHF. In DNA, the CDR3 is TGCAGTGCTAGTAAAGGGGCCGACGGCAATCAGCCCCAGCATTTT.

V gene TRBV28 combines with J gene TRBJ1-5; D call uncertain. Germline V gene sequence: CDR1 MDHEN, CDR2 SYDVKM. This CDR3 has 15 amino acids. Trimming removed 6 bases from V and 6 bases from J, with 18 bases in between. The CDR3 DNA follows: TGTGCCAGCAGACTCAGCGGCTTCAGTACTCAGCCCCAGCATTTT. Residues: CASRLSGFSTQPQHF.

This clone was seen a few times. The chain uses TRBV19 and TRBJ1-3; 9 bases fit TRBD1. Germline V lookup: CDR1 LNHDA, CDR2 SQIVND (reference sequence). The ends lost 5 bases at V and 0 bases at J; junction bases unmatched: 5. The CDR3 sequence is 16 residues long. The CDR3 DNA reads TGTGCCAGTAGTCCCCGACAGGGGGGCTCTGGAAACACCATATATTTT. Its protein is CASSPRQGGSGNTIYF. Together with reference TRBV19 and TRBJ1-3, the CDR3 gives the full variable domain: DGGITQSPKYLFRKEGQNVTLSCEQNLNHDAMYWYRQDPGQGLRLIYYSQIVNDFQKGDIAEGYSVSREKKESFPLTVTSAQKNPTAFYLCASSPRQGGSGNTIYFGEGSWLTVV.

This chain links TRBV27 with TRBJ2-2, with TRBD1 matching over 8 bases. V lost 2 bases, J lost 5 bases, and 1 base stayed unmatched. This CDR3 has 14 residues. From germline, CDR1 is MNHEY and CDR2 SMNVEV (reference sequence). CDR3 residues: CASSLRQGTGELFF. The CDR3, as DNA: TGTGCCAGCAGTTTACGACAGGGGACCGGGGAGCTGTTTTTT.

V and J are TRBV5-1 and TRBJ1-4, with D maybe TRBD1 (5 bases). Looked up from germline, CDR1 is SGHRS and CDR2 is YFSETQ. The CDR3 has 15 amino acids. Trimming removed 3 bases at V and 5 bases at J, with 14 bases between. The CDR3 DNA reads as TGCGCCAGCAGCTCGGTGGGGCCAGCAAATGAAAAACTGTTTTTT. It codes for CASSSVGPANEKLFF.

CDR3 loop: CASSGTDGYTF. In nucleotides, the CDR3 is TGTGCCAGCAGTGGGACAGATGGCTACACCTTC. J is TRBJ1-2 and V is TRBV28; 7 positions match TRBD1. Germline loops: CDR1 MDHEN, CDR2 SYDVKM. This CDR3 is built from 11 residues. V dropped 5 bases and J dropped 6; count of bases not matched to a gene: 0.

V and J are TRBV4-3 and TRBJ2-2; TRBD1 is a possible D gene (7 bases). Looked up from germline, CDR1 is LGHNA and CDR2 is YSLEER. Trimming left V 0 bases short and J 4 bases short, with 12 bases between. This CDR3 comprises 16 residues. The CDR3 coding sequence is TGCGCCAGCAGCCAAGACCAGGGGGGCGGCACCGGGGAGCTGTTTTTT. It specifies CASSQDQGGGTGELFF.

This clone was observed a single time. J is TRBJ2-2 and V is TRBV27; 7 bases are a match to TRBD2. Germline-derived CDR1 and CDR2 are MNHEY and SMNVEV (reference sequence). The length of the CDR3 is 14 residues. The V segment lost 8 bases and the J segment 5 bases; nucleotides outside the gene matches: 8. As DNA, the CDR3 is TGTGCCAGCTTCGGACTAGGGGAGACCGGGGAGCTGTTTTTT. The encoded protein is CASFGLGETGELFF.

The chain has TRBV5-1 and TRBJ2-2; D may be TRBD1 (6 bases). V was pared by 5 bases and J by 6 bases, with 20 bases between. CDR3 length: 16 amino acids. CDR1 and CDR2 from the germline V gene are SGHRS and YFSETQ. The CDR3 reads CASSQQGLGMPGELFF. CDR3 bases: TGCGCCAGCAGTCAACAGGGTCTAGGGATGCCCGGGGAGCTGTTTTTT.

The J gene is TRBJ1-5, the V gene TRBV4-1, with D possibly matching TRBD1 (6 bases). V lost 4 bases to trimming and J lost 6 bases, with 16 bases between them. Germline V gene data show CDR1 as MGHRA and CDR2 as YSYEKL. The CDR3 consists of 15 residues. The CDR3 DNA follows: TGCGCCAGCAGCCGAGCTTCGCAGGGGAGTCAGCCCCAGCATTTT. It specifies CASSRASQGSQPQHF.

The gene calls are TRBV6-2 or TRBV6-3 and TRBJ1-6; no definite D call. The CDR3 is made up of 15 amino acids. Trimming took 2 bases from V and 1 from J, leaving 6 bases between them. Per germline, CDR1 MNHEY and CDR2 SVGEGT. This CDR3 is CASSYPGSYNSPLHF. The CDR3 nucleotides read TGTGCCAGCAGTTACCCGGGGTCCTATAATTCACCCCTCCACTTT.

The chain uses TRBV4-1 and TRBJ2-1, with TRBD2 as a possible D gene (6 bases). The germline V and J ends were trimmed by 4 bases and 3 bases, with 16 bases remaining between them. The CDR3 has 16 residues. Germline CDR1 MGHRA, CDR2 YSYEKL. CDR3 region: CASSRGDGSVYNEQFF. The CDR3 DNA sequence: TGCGCCAGCAGCCGGGGGGACGGGAGCGTCTACAATGAGCAGTTCTTC.

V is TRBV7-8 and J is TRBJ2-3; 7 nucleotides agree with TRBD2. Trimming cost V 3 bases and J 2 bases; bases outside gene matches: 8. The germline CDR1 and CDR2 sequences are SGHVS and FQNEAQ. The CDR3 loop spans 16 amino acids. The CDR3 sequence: CASSFYSGQPTDTQYF. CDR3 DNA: TGTGCCAGCAGCTTTTATAGCGGGCAACCCACAGATACGCAGTATTTT.

The CDR3 reads CASSKTSGATDTQYF. The CDR3, as DNA: TGTGCCAGCAGCAAGACTAGCGGGGCTACAGATACGCAGTATTTT. The chain recombines TRBV6-4 with TRBJ2-3; TRBD2 matches at 11 bases. The junction had 5 bases not matched to a gene; V was cut back by 6 bases and J by 3 bases. Per the germline V gene, CDR1 is MRHNA and CDR2 is SNTAGT. This CDR3 has 15 residues.

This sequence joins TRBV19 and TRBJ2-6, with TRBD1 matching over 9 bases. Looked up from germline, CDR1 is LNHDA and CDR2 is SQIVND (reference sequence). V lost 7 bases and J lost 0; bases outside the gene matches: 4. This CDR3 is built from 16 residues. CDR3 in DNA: TGTGCCAGTACGGGGACAGGGACCTCTGGGGCCAACGTCCTGACTTTC. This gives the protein CASTGTGTSGANVLTF.

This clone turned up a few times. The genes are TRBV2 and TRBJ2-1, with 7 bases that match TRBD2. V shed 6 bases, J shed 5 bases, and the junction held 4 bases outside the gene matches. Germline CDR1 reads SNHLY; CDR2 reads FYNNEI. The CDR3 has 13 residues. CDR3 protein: CASRGGNDNEQFF. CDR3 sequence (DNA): TGTGCCAGCAGGGGGGGGAATGACAATGAGCAGTTCTTC.

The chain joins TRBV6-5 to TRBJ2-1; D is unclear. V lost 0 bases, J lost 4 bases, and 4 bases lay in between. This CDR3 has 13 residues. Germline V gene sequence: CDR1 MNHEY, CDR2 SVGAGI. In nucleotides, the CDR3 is TGTGCCAGCAGTTACTCCAAATACAATGAGCAGTTCTTC. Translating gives CASSYSKYNEQFF.

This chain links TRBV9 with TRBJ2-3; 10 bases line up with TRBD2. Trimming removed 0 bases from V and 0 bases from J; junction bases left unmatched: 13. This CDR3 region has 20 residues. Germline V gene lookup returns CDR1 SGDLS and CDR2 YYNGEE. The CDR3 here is CASSVEVAGGARSSTDTQYF. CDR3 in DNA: TGTGCCAGCAGCGTAGAGGTAGCGGGGGGCGCCCGTTCTAGCACAGATACGCAGTATTTT.

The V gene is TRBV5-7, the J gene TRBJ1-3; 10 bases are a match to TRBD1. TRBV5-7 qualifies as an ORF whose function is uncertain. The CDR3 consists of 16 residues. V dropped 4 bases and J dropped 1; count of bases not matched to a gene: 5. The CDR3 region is CASSAPGQGSGNTIYF. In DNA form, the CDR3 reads TGTGCCAGCAGCGCACCGGGACAGGGGTCTGGAAACACCATATATTTT.

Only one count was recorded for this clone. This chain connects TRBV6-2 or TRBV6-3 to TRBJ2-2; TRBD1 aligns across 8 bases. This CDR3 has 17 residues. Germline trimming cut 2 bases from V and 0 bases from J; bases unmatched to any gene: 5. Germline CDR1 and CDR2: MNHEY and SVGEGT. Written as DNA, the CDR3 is TGTGCCAGCAGTTACAACGCAGGGGGCTCGAACACCGGGGAGCTGTTTTTT. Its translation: CASSYNAGGSNTGELFF.

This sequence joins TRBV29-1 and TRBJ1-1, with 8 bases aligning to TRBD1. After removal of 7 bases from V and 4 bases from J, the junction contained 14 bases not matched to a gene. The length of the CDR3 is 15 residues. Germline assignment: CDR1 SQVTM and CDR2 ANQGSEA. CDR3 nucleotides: TGCAGCGGAGGGGTACAGGGGGTGGTTGGCACTGAAGCTTTCTTT. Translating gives CSGGVQGVVGTEAFF.

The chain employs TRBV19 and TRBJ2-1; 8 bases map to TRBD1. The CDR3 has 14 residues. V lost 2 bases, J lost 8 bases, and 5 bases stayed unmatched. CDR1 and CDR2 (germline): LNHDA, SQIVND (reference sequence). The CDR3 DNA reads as TGTGCCAGTAGTATAAGGACAGGGATACATGAGCAGTTCTTC. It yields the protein CASSIRTGIHEQFF. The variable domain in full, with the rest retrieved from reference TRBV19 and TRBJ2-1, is DGGITQSPKYLFRKEGQNVTLSCEQNLNHDAMYWYRQDPGQGLRLIYYSQIVNDFQKGDIAEGYSVSREKKESFPLTVTSAQKNPTAFYLCASSIRTGIHEQFFGPGTRLTVL.

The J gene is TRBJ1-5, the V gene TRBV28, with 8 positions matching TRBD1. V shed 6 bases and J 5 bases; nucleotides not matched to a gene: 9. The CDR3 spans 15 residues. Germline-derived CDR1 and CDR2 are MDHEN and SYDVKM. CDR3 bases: TGTGCCAGCAGCCTTAGGACAGGGTTCGATCAGCCCCAGCATTTT. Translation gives CASSLRTGFDQPQHF.

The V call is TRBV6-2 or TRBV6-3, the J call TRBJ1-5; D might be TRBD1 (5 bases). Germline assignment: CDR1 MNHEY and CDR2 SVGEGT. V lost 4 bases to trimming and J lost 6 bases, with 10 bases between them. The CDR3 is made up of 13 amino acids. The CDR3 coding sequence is TGTGCCAGCAGTTTAAGGGGTGGTCAGCCCCAGCATTTT. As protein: CASSLRGGQPQHF.

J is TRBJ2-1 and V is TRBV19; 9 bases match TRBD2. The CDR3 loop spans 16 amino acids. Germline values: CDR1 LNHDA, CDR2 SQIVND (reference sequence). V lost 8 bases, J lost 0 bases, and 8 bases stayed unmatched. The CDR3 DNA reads TGTGCCAGTCATGGTTCTAGCGGGATCTCCTACAATGAGCAGTTCTTC. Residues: CASHGSSGISYNEQFF.

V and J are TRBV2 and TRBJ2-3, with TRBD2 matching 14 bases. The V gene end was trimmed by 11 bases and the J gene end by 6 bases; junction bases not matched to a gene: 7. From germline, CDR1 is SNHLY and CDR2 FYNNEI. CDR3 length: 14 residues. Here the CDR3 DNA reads TGTGCCTTACGATGGACTAGCGGGAGGGATACGCAGTATTTT. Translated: CALRWTSGRDTQYF.

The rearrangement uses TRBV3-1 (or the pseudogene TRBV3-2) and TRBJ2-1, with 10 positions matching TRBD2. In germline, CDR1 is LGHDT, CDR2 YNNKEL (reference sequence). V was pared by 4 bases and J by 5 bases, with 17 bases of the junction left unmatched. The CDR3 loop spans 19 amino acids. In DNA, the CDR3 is TGTGCCAGCAGCCCGTCGTTCGTTAGCGGGAGGCGCCGGAACAATGAGCAGTTCTTC. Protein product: CASSPSFVSGRRRNNEQFF.

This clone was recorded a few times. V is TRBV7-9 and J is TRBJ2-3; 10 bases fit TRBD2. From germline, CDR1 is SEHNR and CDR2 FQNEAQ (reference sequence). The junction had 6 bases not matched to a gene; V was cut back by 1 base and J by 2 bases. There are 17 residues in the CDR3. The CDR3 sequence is CASSLGVAGGPTDTQYF. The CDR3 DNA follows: TGTGCCAGCAGCTTAGGAGTAGCGGGGGGCCCCACAGATACGCAGTATTTT.